The 22 T cell receptor beta chains presented below share a single source sample, sequenced in a study of TIL therapy for anti-PD-1-resistant metastatic lung cancer. As to time point: pre-treatment sample, taken before nivolumab and TIL therapy. The immunoSEQ assay was v3. This table comes from immunoSEQ multiplex PCR, and its TCRdb copy is limited to in-frame clones, with some not included. The sample carries approximately 60,000 clones, roughly 80% recorded once. Source: blood, taken at baseline. The receptors stem from a person aged 25-79 years with non-small cell lung cancer.

This clone showed up just a few times. This chain's CDR3 is CAISDGQGRQAFF. The CDR3 DNA reads TGTGCCATCAGTGACGGACAGGGTAGACAAGCTTTCTTT. The rearrangement links TRBV10-3 to TRBJ1-1; 8 bases are a match to TRBD1. This CDR3 has 13 amino acids. CDR1 is ENHRY and CDR2 is SYGVKD in the germline V gene. J gave up 9 bases and V 3 bases, and 6 bases lay outside the gene matches.

The CDR3 is CASSLSGGSYEQYF. CDR3 DNA: TGTGCCAGCAGCCTTAGCGGGGGGTCCTACGAGCAGTACTTC. The gene calls are TRBV11-3 and TRBJ2-7; TRBD2 aligns across 10 bases. Trimming took 5 bases from V and 1 from J; bases not matched to a gene: 2. The germline gives CDR1 SGHNT, CDR2 YENEEA. The CDR3 runs 14 residues.

In DNA form, the CDR3 reads TGTGCCAGCAGCGCACGGGGCTACGAGCAGTACTTC. The encoded protein is CASSARGYEQYF. The gene calls are TRBV6-1 and TRBJ2-7; a possible D gene is TRBD2 (5 bases). CDR3 size: 12 residues. Germline loops: CDR1 MNHNS, CDR2 SASEGT. Trimming took 6 bases from V and 3 from J, leaving 9 bases between them.

This clone was recorded a few times. The J gene is TRBJ2-7, the V gene TRBV7-9, with D possibly being TRBD1 (5 bases). V was pared by 5 bases and J by 3 bases, with 8 bases between. The CDR3 covers 12 residues. CDR1 and CDR2 (germline): SEHNR, FQNEAQ (reference sequence). The CDR3 coding sequence is TGTGCCAGCAGCAAACAGGACTACGAGCAGTACTTC. It specifies CASSKQDYEQYF.

The J gene is TRBJ2-3, the V gene TRBV5-8; 10 positions match TRBD2. Germline assignment: CDR1 SGHTS and CDR2 YDEGEE. CDR3 size: 14 residues. The ends lost 10 bases at V and 1 base at J; junction bases unmatched: 6. The CDR3 spells CASSGLAGTDTQYF. CDR3 nucleotides: TGTGCCTCCAGTGGACTAGCGGGCACAGATACGCAGTATTTT.

In its sample, this clone was seen many times. The J gene is TRBJ2-1, the V gene TRBV5-1, with D tentatively TRBD2 (5 bases). Germline-derived CDR1 and CDR2 are SGHRS and YFSETQ. Deletions cut 2 bases from V and 10 bases from J, with 10 bases between. CDR3 size: 12 residues. The CDR3 region is CASSFASSEQFF. In DNA, the CDR3 is TGCGCCAGCAGCTTTGCATCTAGCGAGCAGTTCTTC.

This clone was seen more than once but under ten times. The rearrangement uses TRBV16 and TRBJ1-6; unclear D gene. Trimming shortened V by 4 bases and J by 5 bases, and 12 bases separated the two germline ends. Germline V CDR1 and CDR2: KGHSY, FQNENV. The CDR3 has 15 residues. In DNA form, the CDR3 reads TGTGCCAGCAGCCGCAGGACGGGAAATAATTCACCCCTCCACTTT. This translates into CASSRRTGNNSPLHF.

In DNA, the CDR3 is TGTGCCAGCAGCCCAGGACAGGGGGGCTATGGCTACACCTTC. Its translation: CASSPGQGGYGYTF. The chain combines TRBV7-9 with TRBJ1-2; 10 positions agree with TRBD1. The CDR3 contains 14 residues. Germline-derived CDR1 and CDR2 are SEHNR and FQNEAQ (reference sequence). Trimming at V came to 5 bases and at J to 4 bases, leaving 4 bases not matched to a gene.

The table lists this clone with a few counts. V usage is TRBV7-9 and J usage is TRBJ2-7, with D possibly called TRBD1 or TRBD2 (5 bases each). Per germline, CDR1 SEHNR and CDR2 FQNEAQ (reference sequence). CDR3 length: 14 residues. Trimming removed 5 bases from V and 2 bases from J, with 13 bases in between. The CDR3: CASSLSTAAYEQYF. The CDR3 DNA sequence: TGTGCCAGCAGCCTATCGACAGCGGCCTACGAGCAGTACTTC.

The rearrangement uses TRBV5-5 and TRBJ1-5, with 7 bases aligning to TRBD1. The germline gives CDR1 SGHKS, CDR2 YYEKEE (reference sequence). The CDR3 has 16 residues. Losses at the gene ends were 0 bases for V and 2 bases for J; bases not matched to a gene: 5. The CDR3: CASSLASGTGNQPQHF. DNA of the CDR3: TGTGCCAGCAGCTTGGCCTCGGGGACAGGCAATCAGCCCCAGCATTTT.

This chain uses TRBV7-2 with TRBJ2-2, with TRBD1 matching 7 bases. Germline V gene sequence: CDR1 SGHTA, CDR2 FQGNSA. Losses at the gene ends were 5 bases for V and 0 bases for J; bases not matched to a gene: 3. This CDR3 contains 15 residues. CDR3 in amino acids: CASSRGQANTGELFF. The CDR3 DNA reads TGTGCCAGCAGCCGCGGACAGGCGAACACCGGGGAGCTGTTTTTT.

This clone was observed many times. The chain joins TRBV7-2 to TRBJ1-5, with D hard to call. The germline CDR1 and CDR2 sequences are SGHTA and FQGNSA. The CDR3 runs 14 residues. V was trimmed by 0 bases and J by 7 bases, leaving 10 bases between them. CDR3 sequence (DNA): TGTGCCAGCAGCTTAGCCCCTGCCGGGCAGCCCCAGCATTTT. Its protein product is CASSLAPAGQPQHF.

The genes are TRBV7-7 and TRBJ2-1; the D is unclear. CDR3 length equals 13 residues. CDR1 is SSHAT, CDR2 FNYEAQ, per germline (reference sequence). The ends were cut back, 5 bases at V and 6 bases at J, with 11 bases in the middle. CDR3 sequence reads: CASSPPRSNEQFF. For the CDR3, the DNA is TGTGCCAGCAGCCCCCCCAGGTCCAATGAGCAGTTCTTC.

The chain links TRBV30 to TRBJ2-3, with D hard to call. CDR3 length: 17 amino acids. CDR1 is GTSNPN and CDR2 is SVGIG in the germline V gene (reference sequence). Trimming pared 0 bases from V and 2 bases from J, leaving 18 bases between. As DNA, the CDR3 is TGTGCCTGGAGTGTAGGGATCGGTGAAGGGTTCACAGATACGCAGTATTTT. This encodes CAWSVGIGEGFTDTQYF.

For this clone: The junction differs from germline at one of its ends, possibly a read error. The chain uses TRBV4-1 and TRBJ2-2, with a tentative D call TRBD2 (6 bases). The germline V gene encodes CDR1 MGHRA and CDR2 YSYEKL. The CDR3 length is 15 residues. The CDR3 loop reads CASRQEGGRTGELFF. DNA for the CDR3: TGCGCCAGCAGGCAAGAGGGAGGTAGGACCGGGGAGCTGTTTTTT.

The V and J genes are TRBV6-5 and TRBJ1-5; D call uncertain. CDR1 is MNHEY and CDR2 is SVGAGI in the germline V gene. The CDR3 length is 13 residues. Deletions cut 8 bases from V and 0 bases from J, with 8 bases between. CDR3 nucleotide sequence: TGTGCCAGCTGTCCCTATAGCAATCAGCCCCAGCATTTT. This codes for CASCPYSNQPQHF.

As DNA, the CDR3 is TGCGCCAGCAGCCTAATCTGGGCTCATGACTCCAGGGGGCGACAGCCCCAGCATTTT. Protein sequence: CASSLIWAHDSRGRQPQHF. The chain uses TRBV4-3 and TRBJ1-5, with 8 positions matching TRBD1. The V and J ends lost 4 bases and 7 bases, in that order; junction bases with no gene match: 21. This CDR3 spans 19 amino acids. Germline V CDR1 and CDR2: LGHNA, YSLEER.

The V call is TRBV11-2, the J call TRBJ2-2; D is uncertain. The CDR3 sequence is 14 residues long. Trimming left V 3 bases short and J 5 bases short, with 10 bases between. Germline lookup yields CDR1 SGHAT and CDR2 FQNNGV. The DNA of the CDR3 is TGTGCCAGCAGCTTTACCGCGAGTACCGGGGAGCTGTTTTTT. Protein product: CASSFTASTGELFF.

The chain has TRBV6-5 and TRBJ2-7; unclear D gene. The CDR3 extends over 15 amino acids. Trimming took off 2 bases at V and 2 bases at J, with 13 bases between the two ends. Germline assignment: CDR1 MNHEY and CDR2 SVGAGI. This chain's CDR3 is CASSYTSNSAYEQYF. In DNA form, the CDR3 reads TGTGCCAGCAGTTACACATCCAACTCCGCCTACGAGCAGTACTTC.

The chain has TRBV11-3 and TRBJ1-1; 9 nucleotides agree with TRBD1. This CDR3 contains 20 residues. CDR1 and CDR2 from the germline V gene are SGHNT and YENEEA. V dropped 8 bases and J dropped 0; count of bases not matched to a gene: 22. The CDR3 coding sequence is TGTGCCAGCTCCGTGGGGCCGGGACAGGGAGCAGGGGGCATGAACACTGAAGCTTTCTTT. This codes for CASSVGPGQGAGGMNTEAFF. Full variable domain (remainder filled in from reference TRBV11-3 and TRBJ1-1): EAGVVQSPRYKIIEKKQPVAFWCNPISGHNTLYWYLQNLGQGPELLIRYENEEAVDDSQLPKDRFSAERLKGVDSTLKIQPAELGDSAVYLCASSVGPGQGAGGMNTEAFFGQGTRLTVV.

In nucleotides, the CDR3 is TGTGCCAGCAGCTCTAGTCTAGGGGCAAGCCAAGAGACCCAGTACTTC. It specifies CASSSSLGASQETQYF. The chain links TRBV9 to TRBJ2-5; D possibly corresponds to TRBD1 (5 bases). V lost 4 bases and J 1 base, leaving 17 bases between the germline ends. The CDR3 runs to 16 residues. The germline gives CDR1 SGDLS, CDR2 YYNGEE.

This clone was seen ten or more times. The V and J genes are TRBV2 and TRBJ2-7, with 8 positions matching TRBD2. The CDR3 contains 14 residues. V lost 6 bases, J lost 2 bases, and 6 bases stayed unmatched. Germline V gene lookup returns CDR1 SNHLY and CDR2 FYNNEI. CDR3 sequence: CASSFGGGTYEQYF. CDR3 bases: TGTGCCAGCAGCTTCGGGGGGGGCACCTACGAGCAGTACTTC.